This T cell receptor (beta chain) appears in the sequencing data of a study of T-cell memory formation after mild COVID-19. The V and J ends lost 0 bases and 10 bases, in that order; junction bases with no gene match: 8. Germline values: CDR1 LGHNA, CDR2 YSLEER. The CDR3 totals 15 residues. Using its own MiXCR run on the 5' RACE reads, TCRdb lists one record per CDR3 protein. The sample gives under 550,000 distinct CDR3 sequences, approximately 19% of which show up once; roughly a fifth is in the top ten. Sequences were obtained from PBMCs or a T cell subset sorted from them (not recorded which). The V call is TRBV4-3, the J call TRBJ2-1, with 8 positions matching TRBD1. The sequence was obtained from a man between 18 and 29 years old who had mild COVID-19 (a few samples of this study predate the infection). Cell type and time point are not known. The DNA for the CDR3 is TGCGCCAGCAGCCAAGAGGCGGGACAGGCGAGGGAGCAGTTCTTC. Amino acids: CASSQEAGQAREQFF.